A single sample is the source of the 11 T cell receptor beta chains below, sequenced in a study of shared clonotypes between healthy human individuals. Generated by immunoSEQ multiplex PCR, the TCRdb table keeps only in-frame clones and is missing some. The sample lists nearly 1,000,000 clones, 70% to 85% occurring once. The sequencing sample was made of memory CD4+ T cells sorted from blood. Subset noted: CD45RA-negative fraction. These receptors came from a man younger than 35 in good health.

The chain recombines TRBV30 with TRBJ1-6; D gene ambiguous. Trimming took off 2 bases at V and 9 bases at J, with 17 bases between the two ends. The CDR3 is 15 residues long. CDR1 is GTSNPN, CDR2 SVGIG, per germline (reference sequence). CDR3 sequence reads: CAWSSRTGYPSPLHF. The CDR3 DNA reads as TGTGCCTGGAGTTCCAGAACGGGGTACCCTTCACCCCTCCACTTT.

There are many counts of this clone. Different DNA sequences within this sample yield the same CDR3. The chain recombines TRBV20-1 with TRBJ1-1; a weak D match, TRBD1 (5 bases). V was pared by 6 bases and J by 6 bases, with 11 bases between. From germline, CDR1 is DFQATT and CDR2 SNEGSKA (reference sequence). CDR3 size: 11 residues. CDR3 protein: CSAKPGPEAFF. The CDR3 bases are TGCAGTGCAAAACCGGGGCCTGAAGCTTTCTTT.

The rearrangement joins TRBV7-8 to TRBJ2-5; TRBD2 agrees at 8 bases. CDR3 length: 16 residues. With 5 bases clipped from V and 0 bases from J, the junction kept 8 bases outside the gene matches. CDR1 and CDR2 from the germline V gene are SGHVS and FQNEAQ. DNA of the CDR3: TGTGCCAGCAGCCTGCTCGGCGGGGGGCACCAAGAGACCCAGTACTTC. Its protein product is CASSLLGGGHQETQYF.

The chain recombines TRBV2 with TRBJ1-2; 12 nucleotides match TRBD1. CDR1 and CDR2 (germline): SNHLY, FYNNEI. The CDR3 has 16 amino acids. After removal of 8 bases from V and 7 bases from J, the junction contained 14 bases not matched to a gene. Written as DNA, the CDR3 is TGTGCCAGCTCCGGGACAGGGGGCTTCGGGTTGCGTGGCTACACCTTC. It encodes CASSGTGGFGLRGYTF.

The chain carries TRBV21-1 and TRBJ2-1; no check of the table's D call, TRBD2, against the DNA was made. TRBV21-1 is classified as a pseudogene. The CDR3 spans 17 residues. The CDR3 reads CASSKVTSGRAEGEQFF. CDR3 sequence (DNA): TGTGCCAGCAGCAAAGTGACTAGCGGGAGGGCCGAGGGTGAGCAGTTCTTC.

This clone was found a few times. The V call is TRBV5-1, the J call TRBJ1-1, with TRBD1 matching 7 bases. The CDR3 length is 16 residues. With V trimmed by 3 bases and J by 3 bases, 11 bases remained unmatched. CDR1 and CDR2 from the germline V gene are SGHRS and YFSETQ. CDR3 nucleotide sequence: TGCGCCAGCAGCTCAGGACAGGTGACACGGGACACTGAAGCTTTCTTT. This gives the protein CASSSGQVTRDTEAFF.

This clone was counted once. In nucleotides, the CDR3 is TGCGCCAGCAGCCCGGGACAGGGAAGGGACACTGAAGCTTTCTTT. This encodes CASSPGQGRDTEAFF. The chain carries TRBV10-2 and TRBJ1-1, with TRBD1 matching over 9 bases. V dropped 6 bases and J dropped 3; count of bases not matched to a gene: 8. CDR1 and CDR2 from the germline V gene are WSHSY and SAAADI. This CDR3 contains 15 residues.

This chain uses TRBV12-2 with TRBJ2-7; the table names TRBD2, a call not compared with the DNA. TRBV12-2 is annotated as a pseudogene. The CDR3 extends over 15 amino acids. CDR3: CASRYTRRDGYEQYF. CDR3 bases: TGTGCAAGTCGCTATACCAGGCGGGACGGCTACGAGCAGTACTTC.

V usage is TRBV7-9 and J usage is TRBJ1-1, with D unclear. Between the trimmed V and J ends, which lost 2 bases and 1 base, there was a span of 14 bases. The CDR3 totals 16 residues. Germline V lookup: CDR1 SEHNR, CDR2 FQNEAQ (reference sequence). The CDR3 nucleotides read TGTGCCAGCAGCTTACCCCGGGTGAACAAGAACACTGAAGCTTTCTTT. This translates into CASSLPRVNKNTEAFF.

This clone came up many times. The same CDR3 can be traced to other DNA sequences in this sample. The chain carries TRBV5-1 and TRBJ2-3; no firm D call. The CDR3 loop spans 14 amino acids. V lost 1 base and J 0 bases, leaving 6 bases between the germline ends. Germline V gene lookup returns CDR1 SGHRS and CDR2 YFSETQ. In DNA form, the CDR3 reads TGCGCCAGCAGCTTGAGTCGCAGCACAGATACGCAGTATTTT. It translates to CASSLSRSTDTQYF.

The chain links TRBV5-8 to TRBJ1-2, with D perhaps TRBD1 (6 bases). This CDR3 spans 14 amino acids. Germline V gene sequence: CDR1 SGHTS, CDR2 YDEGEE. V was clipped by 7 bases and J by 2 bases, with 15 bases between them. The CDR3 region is CASAGGAVNYGYTF. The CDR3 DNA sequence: TGTGCCAGCGCCGGGGGCGCCGTAAACTATGGCTACACCTTC.